A selection of T cell receptor beta chains follows, all from one sample in a study of Ad26.COV2.S vaccination and SARS-CoV-2 variants. Only in-frame clones appear in the TCRdb table, and some are missing; sequencing was by immunoSEQ multiplex PCR. The repertoire holds about 350,000 clones, less than 90% seen once, with around 10% in the top ten. The sample here was peripheral blood, taken in a trial of Ad26.COV2.S vaccine versus placebo. These receptor sequences come from a person aged 18-65 years who received the Ad26.COV2.S COVID-19 vaccine or a placebo. Each CDR3 is given with its conserved first and last residue. Fields, in order: J gene, V gene, D gene, clone size, CDR3 protein, CDR3 DNA. A D gene is named only where the DNA matches it firmly. Some rows mark clone size as missing; the rest say once, few, many or name a class of expanded clone.

TRBJ1-2 | TRBV29-1 | - | - | CSVEEVRQAGYTF | TGCAGCGTTGAAGAGGTGAGACAGGCCGGCTACACCTTC
TRBJ2-5 | TRBV12-3/TRBV12-4 | - | - | CASLRGRGETQYF | TGTGCCAGCCTGAGGGGTAGGGGAGAGACCCAGTACTTC
TRBJ1-6 | TRBV3-1/TRBV3-2 | TRBD1 | once | CASSLDRVRSPLHF | TGTGCCAGCAGCCTAGACAGGGTCCGATCACCCCTCCACTTT
TRBJ1-2 | TRBV5-6 | - | once | CASSLGGRTDGYTF | TGTGCCAGCAGCTTGGGGGGCAGGACGGATGGCTACACCTTC
TRBJ2-7 | TRBV24-1 | - | - | CATSDRGKRRTYEQYF | TGTGCCACCAGTGATCGGGGCAAGCGAAGGACATACGAGCAGTACTTC
TRBJ2-5 | TRBV5-1 | TRBD1 | - | CASSVLGTGAETQYF | TGCGCCAGCAGCGTGTTAGGGACAGGGGCAGAGACCCAGTACTTC
TRBJ2-7 | TRBV7-9 | TRBD1 | once | CASSLDGGQYEQYF | TGTGCCAGCAGCTTAGATGGGGGACAGTACGAGCAGTACTTC
TRBJ1-2 | TRBV6-5 | - | - | CASSRDNWFNYGYTF | TGTGCCAGCAGCCGGGACAATTGGTTCAACTATGGCTACACCTTC
TRBJ1-6 | TRBV7-2 | TRBD1 | - | CASSRQGNSPLHF | TGTGCCAGCAGCCGACAGGGGAATTCACCCCTCCACTTT
TRBJ2-1 | TRBV7-3 | - | once | CASSVDWTNNEQFF | TGTGCCAGCAGCGTGGACTGGACAAACAATGAGCAGTTCTTC
TRBJ2-5 | TRBV7-2 | TRBD1 | - | CASRSTGGAGRETQYF | TGTGCCAGCAGAAGCACAGGGGGCGCGGGTAGAGAGACCCAGTACTTC
TRBJ1-5 | TRBV19 | - | - | CASSMIISNQPQHF | TGTGCCAGTAGTATGATAATTAGCAATCAGCCCCAGCATTTT
TRBJ1-3 | TRBV11-2 | TRBD1 | few | CASRPTGGIDTIYF | TGTGCCAGCAGACCTACAGGGGGCATCGACACCATATATTTT
TRBJ2-7 | TRBV28 | - | few | CASSFDYEQYF | TGTGCCAGCAGTTTCGACTACGAGCAGTACTTC
TRBJ2-7 | TRBV6-5 | - | - | CASRSGANYEQYF | TGTGCCAGCAGATCCGGGGCGAACTACGAGCAGTACTTC
TRBJ2-3 | TRBV11-1 | - | - | CASSFRQGNTDTQYF | TGTGCCAGCAGCTTCCGGCAGGGGAACACAGATACGCAGTATTTT
TRBJ2-3 | TRBV10-1 | TRBD2 | few | CASSRDYLTTSTDTQYF | TGCGCCAGCAGTCGGGACTACCTAACCACTAGCACAGATACGCAGTATTTT
TRBJ2-3 | TRBV7-2 | - | - | CASSPGGPRDTQYF | TGTGCCAGCAGCCCCGGGGGGCCCCGGGATACGCAGTATTTT
TRBJ2-5 | TRBV7-9 | TRBD2 | - | CASSLAREKLAGGETQYF | TGTGCCAGCAGCTTAGCGAGGGAAAAACTAGCGGGAGGAGAGACCCAGTACTTC
TRBJ1-6 | TRBV28 | - | - | CASSRRRGGVHNSPLHF | TGTGCCAGCAGTCGTCGTAGGGGGGGAGTTCATAATTCACCCCTCCACTTT
TRBJ1-6 | TRBV4-1 | - | - | CASSQALSSYNSPLHF | TGCGCCAGCAGCCAAGCACTAAGCTCCTATAATTCACCCCTCCACTTT
TRBJ1-2 | TRBV11-2 | - | - | CASSLGDSVVYGYTF | TGTGCCAGCAGCTTAGGCGACAGCGTCGTCTATGGCTACACCTTC
TRBJ2-2 | TRBV5-4 | - | - | CASNQQGAGELFF | TGTGCCAGCAACCAACAGGGAGCCGGGGAGCTGTTTTTT
TRBJ2-2 | TRBV27 | TRBD2 | - | CASSTGLAGAGELFF | TGTGCCAGCAGTACCGGACTAGCGGGAGCGGGGGAGCTGTTTTTT
TRBJ2-3 | TRBV10-3 | - | - | CAISPSRSTDTQYF | TGTGCCATCAGTCCGTCCAGGAGCACAGATACGCAGTATTTT
TRBJ2-1 | TRBV7-2 | TRBD1 | - | CASSSQQGGFDEQFF | TGTGCCAGCAGCTCTCAACAGGGGGGATTCGATGAGCAGTTCTTC
TRBJ1-3 | TRBV7-9 | - | - | CASSLKGSGPGNTIYF | TGTGCCAGCAGCTTAAAAGGGTCAGGACCTGGAAACACCATATATTTT
TRBJ2-5 | TRBV18 | TRBD2 | once | CASRGGTNLETQYF | TGTGCCAGTCGCGGCGGGACTAACCTAGAGACCCAGTACTTC
TRBJ2-1 | TRBV7-9 | - | once | CASSLQGNEQFF | TGTGCCAGCAGCTTACAGGGAAATGAGCAGTTCTTC
TRBJ2-7 | TRBV27 | TRBD2 | - | CASSLSGGTYEQYF | TGTGCCAGCAGTTTATCGGGAGGGACCTACGAGCAGTACTTC
TRBJ1-2 | TRBV7-2 | - | few | CASSFDGTSYGYTF | TGTGCCAGCAGCTTCGACGGGACAAGCTATGGCTACACCTTC
TRBJ1-6 | TRBV5-5 | - | - | CASSLSGIASPLHF | TGTGCCAGCAGCCTTTCAGGGATCGCGTCACCCCTCCACTTT
TRBJ2-5 | TRBV25-1 | TRBD2 | - | CASSLAGGETQYF | TGTGCCAGTTCACTAGCGGGAGGGGAGACCCAGTACTTC
TRBJ1-5 | TRBV6-5 | - | - | CASSTTTRGNQPQHF | TGTGCCAGCAGCACCACCACGAGGGGCAATCAGCCCCAGCATTTT